This TCR beta chain was documented in a study of blood T cell repertoires in COVID-19. For the study at large: Some COVID-19 samples were acute and others convalescent; all came from the United States, Italy and Spain.

Per the authors' pipeline: Counts of nucleated cells, estimated from reference gene primer amplification, were obtained. The protocol was immunoSEQ multiplex PCR, while the TCRdb copy is restricted to in-frame clones and leaves out a portion. Clonal size and the V and J genes are those of that table, whereas D and trimming came from the DNA. The sample includes roughly 350,000 clones, around 87% of them seen just once. The receptor comes from a woman aged 45-65 years with COVID-19, enrolled during active disease. Sequencing was done on a sample of peripheral blood.

The CDR3 loop reads CASSDTTSAARQYF. The CDR3 nucleotides are TGTGCCAGCAGCGACACCACCTCGGCGGCTAGGCAGTATTTT. The chain links TRBV9 to TRBJ2-3; D is uncertain. The CDR3 covers 14 residues. Trimming stripped 3 bases from V and 11 bases from J, with 19 bases between. The germline V gene encodes CDR1 SGDLS and CDR2 YYNGEE.